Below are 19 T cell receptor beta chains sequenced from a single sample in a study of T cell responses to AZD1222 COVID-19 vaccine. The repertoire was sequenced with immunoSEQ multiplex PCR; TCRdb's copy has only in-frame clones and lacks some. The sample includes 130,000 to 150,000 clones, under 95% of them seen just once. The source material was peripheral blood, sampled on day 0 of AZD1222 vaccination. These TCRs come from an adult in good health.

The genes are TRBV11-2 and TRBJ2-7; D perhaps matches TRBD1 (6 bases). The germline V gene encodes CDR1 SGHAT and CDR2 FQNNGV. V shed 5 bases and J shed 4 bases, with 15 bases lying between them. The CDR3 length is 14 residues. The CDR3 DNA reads TGTGCCAGCAGCGGAATACAGGGTTCTTACGAGCAGTACTTC. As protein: CASSGIQGSYEQYF.

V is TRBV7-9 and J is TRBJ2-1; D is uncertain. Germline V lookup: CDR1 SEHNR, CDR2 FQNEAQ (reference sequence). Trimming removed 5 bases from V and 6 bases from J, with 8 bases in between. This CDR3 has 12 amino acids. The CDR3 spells CASSGWGNEQFF. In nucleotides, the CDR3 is TGTGCCAGCAGCGGCTGGGGCAATGAGCAGTTCTTC.

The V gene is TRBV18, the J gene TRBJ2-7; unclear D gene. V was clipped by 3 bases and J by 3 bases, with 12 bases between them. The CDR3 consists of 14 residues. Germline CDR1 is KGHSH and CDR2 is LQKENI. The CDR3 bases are TGTGCCAGCTCACCGGGTACCCGTGGCTACGAGCAGTACTTC. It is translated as CASSPGTRGYEQYF. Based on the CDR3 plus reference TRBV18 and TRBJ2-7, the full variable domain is NAGVMQNPRHLVRRRGQEARLRCSPMKGHSHVYWYRQLPEEGLKFMVYLQKENIIDESGMPKERFSAEFPKEGPSILRIQQVVRGDSAAYFCASSPGTRGYEQYFGPGTRLTVT.

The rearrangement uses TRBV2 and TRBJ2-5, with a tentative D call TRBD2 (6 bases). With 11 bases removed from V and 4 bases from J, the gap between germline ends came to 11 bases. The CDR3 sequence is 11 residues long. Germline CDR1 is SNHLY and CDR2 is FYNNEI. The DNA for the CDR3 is TGTGCCGGCCGACTAGGAGAGACCCAGTACTTC. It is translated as CAGRLGETQYF.

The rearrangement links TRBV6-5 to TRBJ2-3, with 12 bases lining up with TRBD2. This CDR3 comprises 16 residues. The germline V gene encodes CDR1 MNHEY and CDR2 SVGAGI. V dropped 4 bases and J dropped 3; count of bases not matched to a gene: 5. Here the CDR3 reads CASSSLAGGNTDTQYF. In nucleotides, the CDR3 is TGTGCCAGCAGTTCACTAGCGGGGGGTAATACAGATACGCAGTATTTT.

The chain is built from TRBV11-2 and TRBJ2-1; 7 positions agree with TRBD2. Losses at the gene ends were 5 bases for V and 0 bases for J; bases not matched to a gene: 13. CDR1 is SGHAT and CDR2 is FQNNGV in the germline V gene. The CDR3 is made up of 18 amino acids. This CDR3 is CASSNRGDSLSSYNEQFF. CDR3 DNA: TGTGCCAGCAGCAACCGGGGGGACTCTCTAAGCTCCTACAATGAGCAGTTCTTC.

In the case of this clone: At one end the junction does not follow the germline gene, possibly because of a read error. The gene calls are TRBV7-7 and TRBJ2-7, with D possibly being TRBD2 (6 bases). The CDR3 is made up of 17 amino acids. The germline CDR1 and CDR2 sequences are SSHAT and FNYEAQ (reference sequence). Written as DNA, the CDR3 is TGTGCTAGCAGCTTACCATGGGCGGAAGGGACTGGGTACGAGCAGTACTTC. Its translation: CASSLPWAEGTGYEQYF.

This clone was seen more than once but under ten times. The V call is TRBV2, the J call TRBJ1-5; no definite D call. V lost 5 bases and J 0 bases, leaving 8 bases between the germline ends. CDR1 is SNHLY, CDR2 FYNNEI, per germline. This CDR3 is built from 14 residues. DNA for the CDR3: TGTGCCAGCAGTAGACTTAATAGCAATCAGCCCCAGCATTTT. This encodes CASSRLNSNQPQHF.

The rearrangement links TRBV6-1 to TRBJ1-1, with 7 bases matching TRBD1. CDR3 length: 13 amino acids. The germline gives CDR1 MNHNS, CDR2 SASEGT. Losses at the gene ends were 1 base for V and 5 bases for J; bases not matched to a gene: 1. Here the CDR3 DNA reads TGTGCCAGCAGTGAAGACAGGGGTACTGAAGCTTTCTTT. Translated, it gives CASSEDRGTEAFF.

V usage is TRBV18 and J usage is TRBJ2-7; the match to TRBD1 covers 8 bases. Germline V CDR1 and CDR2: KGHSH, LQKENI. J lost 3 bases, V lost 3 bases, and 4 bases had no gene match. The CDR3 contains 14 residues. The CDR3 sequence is CASSPTGANYEQYF. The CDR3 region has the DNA TGTGCCAGCTCACCGACAGGGGCCAACTACGAGCAGTACTTC.

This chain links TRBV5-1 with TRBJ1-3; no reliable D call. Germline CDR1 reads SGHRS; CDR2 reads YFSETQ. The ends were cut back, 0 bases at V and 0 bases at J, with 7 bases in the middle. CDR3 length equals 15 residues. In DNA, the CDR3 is TGCGCCAGCAGCTTGGCCGAGAGCTCTGGAAACACCATATATTTT. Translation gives CASSLAESSGNTIYF.

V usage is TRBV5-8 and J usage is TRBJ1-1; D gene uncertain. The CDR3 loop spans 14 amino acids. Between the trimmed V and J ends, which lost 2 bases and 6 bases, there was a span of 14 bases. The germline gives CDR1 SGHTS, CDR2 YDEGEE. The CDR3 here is CASSFRLSRSEAFF. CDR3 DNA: TGTGCCAGCAGCTTTCGGTTGTCCCGGTCTGAAGCTTTCTTT.

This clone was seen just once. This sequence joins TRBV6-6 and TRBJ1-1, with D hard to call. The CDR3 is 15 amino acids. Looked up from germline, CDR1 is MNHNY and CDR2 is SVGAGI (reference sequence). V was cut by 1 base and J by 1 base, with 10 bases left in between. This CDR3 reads CASSYWTPENTEAFF. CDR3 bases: TGTGCCAGCAGTTACTGGACCCCCGAGAACACTGAAGCTTTCTTT.

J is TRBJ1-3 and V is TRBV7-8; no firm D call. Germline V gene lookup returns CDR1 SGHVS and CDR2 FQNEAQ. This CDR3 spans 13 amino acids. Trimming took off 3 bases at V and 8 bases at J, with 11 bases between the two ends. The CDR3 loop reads CASSFGLGDTIYF. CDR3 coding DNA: TGTGCCAGCAGCTTTGGTTTGGGAGACACCATATATTTT.

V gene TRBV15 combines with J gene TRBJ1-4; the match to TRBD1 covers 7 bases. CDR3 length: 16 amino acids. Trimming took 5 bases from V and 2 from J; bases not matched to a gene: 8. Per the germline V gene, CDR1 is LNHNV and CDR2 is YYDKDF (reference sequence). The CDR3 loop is CATSLGWGQTNEKLFF. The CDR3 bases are TGTGCCACCAGCCTAGGGTGGGGACAGACTAATGAAAAACTGTTTTTT.

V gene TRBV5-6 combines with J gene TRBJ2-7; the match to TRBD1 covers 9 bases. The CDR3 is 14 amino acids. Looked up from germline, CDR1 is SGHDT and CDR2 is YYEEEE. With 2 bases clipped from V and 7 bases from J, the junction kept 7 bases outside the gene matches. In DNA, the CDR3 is TGTGCCAGCAGCTTTGAACAGGGGGCCGGGGAGCAGTACTTC. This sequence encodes CASSFEQGAGEQYF.

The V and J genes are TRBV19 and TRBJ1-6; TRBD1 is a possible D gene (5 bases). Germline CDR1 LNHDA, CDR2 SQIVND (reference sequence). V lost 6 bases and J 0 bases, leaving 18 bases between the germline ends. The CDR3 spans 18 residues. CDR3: CASSRKRQGSSYNSPLHF. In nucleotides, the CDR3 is TGTGCCAGTAGCCGCAAAAGGCAGGGAAGCTCCTATAATTCACCCCTCCACTTT.

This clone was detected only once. CDR3 bases: TGTGCCAGCAGTTTAGTACAAAATTCACCCCTCCACTTT. It codes for CASSLVQNSPLHF. The chain recombines TRBV27 with TRBJ1-6; D remains unclear. This CDR3 region has 13 residues. V lost 2 bases, J lost 7 bases, and 6 bases lay in between. The germline gives CDR1 MNHEY, CDR2 SMNVEV (reference sequence).

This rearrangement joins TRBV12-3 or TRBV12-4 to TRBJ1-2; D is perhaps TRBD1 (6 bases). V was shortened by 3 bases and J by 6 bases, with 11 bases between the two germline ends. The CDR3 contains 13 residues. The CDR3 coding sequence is TGTGCCAGCAGTTTTCCAGGGGATAATGGCTACACCTTC. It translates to CASSFPGDNGYTF.